This T cell receptor (beta chain) was captured in a study of T cell changes during pregnancy in multiple sclerosis. Produced via immunoSEQ multiplex PCR; TCRdb's table is partial and in-frame only. The data hold more than 95,000 clones, with approximately 94% observed a single time. Per the germline V gene, CDR1 is LNHDA and CDR2 is SQIVND (reference sequence). CDR3 length: 19 residues. V shed 6 bases and J 1 base; nucleotides not matched to a gene: 19. The source material was peripheral blood, sampled after pregnancy. The chain links TRBV19 to TRBJ1-1, with TRBD1 matching over 8 bases. The receptor was derived from a female donor with multiple sclerosis, enrolled in a pregnancy study. CDR3 sequence reads: CASSSPRAWDRLSNTEAFF. The CDR3 DNA is TGTGCCAGTAGCTCCCCCCGCGCGTGGGACAGGTTATCGAACACTGAAGCTTTCTTT. The full variable domain, in which reference TRBV19 and TRBJ1-1 provide the parts outside the CDR3, is DGGITQSPKYLFRKEGQNVTLSCEQNLNHDAMYWYRQDPGQGLRLIYYSQIVNDFQKGDIAEGYSVSREKKESFPLTVTSAQKNPTAFYLCASSSPRAWDRLSNTEAFFGQGTRLTVV.